This entry concerns a single T cell receptor beta chain. Its antigen remains unidentified. The ends were cut back, 3 bases at V and 0 bases at J, with 22 bases in the middle. The CDR3 runs 19 residues. Per germline, CDR1 MDHEN and CDR2 SYDVKM. The data were obtained in a study of cytomegalovirus exposure and HLA in healthy donors. Study-wide findings and caveats: The study listed roughly 150 cytomegalovirus-associated TCR beta chains. Roughly even sequencing depth across donors was the assumption behind the presence/absence analyses. A later analysis reported that several of the most significant clusters appeared to be linked to common viral pathogens, among them Epstein-Barr virus.

The study ran its PCR with 60 Vbeta and 13 Jbeta primers. Here immunoSEQ multiplex PCR was the method, and the copy in TCRdb shows in-frame clones only, minus some. The sample lists about 150,000 clones; about 75% were seen once. Sequencing was done on a sample of PBMCs. The chain carries TRBV28 and TRBJ2-3, with D possibly TRBD2 on 6 matching bases. The receptor was isolated from a man younger than 30 in good health and CMV-seropositive. The CDR3 nucleotides are TGTGCCAGCAGTTTGTCCATGAGTGTCGGCGGGACTAGCACAGATACGCAGTATTTT. This translates into CASSLSMSVGGTSTDTQYF.